These 12 T cell receptor beta chains originate from one sample sequenced in a study of blood T cell repertoires in COVID-19. Some clones are missing from TCRdb's copy, which holds only in-frame ones; the method was immunoSEQ multiplex PCR. The sample consists of about 77,000 clones, approximately 80% of them appearing once. Sequences were obtained from peripheral blood. All receptors come from a woman aged 70-85 years with acute or convalescent COVID-19.

This chain joins TRBV5-1 and TRBJ2-2; TRBD2 might be the D (5 bases). The CDR3 contains 16 residues. CDR1 is SGHRS and CDR2 is YFSETQ in the germline V gene. V lost 2 bases and J 1 base, leaving 12 bases between the germline ends. The CDR3 spells CASSFSPEGNTGELFF. For the CDR3, the DNA is TGCGCCAGCAGCTTTAGCCCCGAGGGGAACACCGGGGAGCTGTTTTTT.

The chain uses TRBV6-5 and TRBJ1-4; D gene ambiguous. The CDR3 totals 15 residues. Germline-derived CDR1 and CDR2 are MNHEY and SVGAGI. V lost 8 bases and J 1 base, leaving 14 bases between the germline ends. CDR3 coding DNA: TGTGCCAGCGCGGTTACGGGGAGAACTAATGAAAAACTGTTTTTT. This sequence encodes CASAVTGRTNEKLFF.

This chain uses TRBV5-4 with TRBJ1-1, with D unresolved. The V and J ends lost 5 bases and 1 base respectively, with 6 bases between them. CDR3 length: 12 residues. The V gene's germline CDR1 is SGHNT and CDR2 YYREEE (reference sequence). For the CDR3, the DNA is TGTGCCAGCAGGTCCGGGAACACTGAAGCTTTCTTT. This encodes CASRSGNTEAFF. Full variable domain (outside the CDR3, taken from reference TRBV5-4 and TRBJ1-1): ETGVTQSPTHLIKTRGQQVTLRCSSQSGHNTVSWYQQALGQGPQFIFQYYREEENGRGNFPPRFSGLQFPNYSSELNVNALELDDSALYLCASRSGNTEAFFGQGTRLTVV.

The rearrangement links TRBV6-2 or TRBV6-3 to TRBJ1-2; 8 nucleotides line up with TRBD1. Germline CDR1 reads MNHEY; CDR2 reads SVGEGT. CDR3 size: 16 residues. V shed 2 bases, J shed 2 bases, and the junction held 7 bases outside the gene matches. The CDR3 bases are TGTGCCAGCAGTTACCTTGGGACAGGCCACAACTATGGCTACACCTTC. This encodes CASSYLGTGHNYGYTF.

In its sample, this clone was seen once. This chain uses TRBV1 with TRBJ2-1; whether TRBD2, the table's D call, matches the DNA was not checked. TRBV1 counts as a pseudogene. The CDR3 consists of 18 residues. CDR3 protein: CTSSQDGTGGPSYNEQFF. The CDR3 coding sequence is TGCACCAGCAGCCAAGATGGAACGGGGGGGCCCTCCTACAATGAGCAGTTCTTC.

V and J are TRBV20-1 and TRBJ2-7; weak D call: TRBD2 (5 bases). CDR1 is DFQATT and CDR2 is SNEGSKA in the germline V gene (reference sequence). V was clipped by 6 bases and J by 4 bases, with 10 bases between them. The CDR3 totals 11 residues. The CDR3 DNA sequence: TGCAGTGCCTGGACGGGGTACGAGCAGTACTTC. It specifies CSAWTGYEQYF.

This chain links TRBV19 with TRBJ2-1; D call uncertain. V was pared by 0 bases and J by 3 bases, with 9 bases between. Germline CDR1 reads LNHDA; CDR2 reads SQIVND (reference sequence). The CDR3 spans 15 residues. The CDR3, as DNA: TGTGCCAGTAGTATAGACGGCGCGGTCTACAATGAGCAGTTCTTC. Amino acids: CASSIDGAVYNEQFF.

J is TRBJ1-4 and V is TRBV7-9, with TRBD1 matching over 8 bases. CDR1 is SEHNR, CDR2 FQNEAQ, per germline (reference sequence). J gave up 0 bases and V 7 bases, and 7 bases lay outside the gene matches. The CDR3 has 16 amino acids. The CDR3 region has the DNA TGTGCCAGCACCCAGGGGGACAGGACAACTAATGAAAAACTGTTTTTT. Its translation is CASTQGDRTTNEKLFF.

The chain links TRBV11-2 to TRBJ2-5; 12 nucleotides align to TRBD2. Germline-derived CDR1 and CDR2 are SGHAT and FQNNGV. Unmatched junction bases numbered 5, after V lost 1 base and J lost 2 bases. The CDR3 loop spans 17 amino acids. The CDR3 reads CASSLVPSGGEQETQYF. The CDR3 DNA is TGTGCCAGCAGCTTAGTCCCTAGCGGGGGGGAACAAGAGACCCAGTACTTC.

This CDR3 reads CASSGTGAGSYEQYF. The DNA of the CDR3 is TGTGCCAGCAGCGGGACAGGCGCAGGAAGCTACGAGCAGTACTTC. This rearrangement joins TRBV6-5 to TRBJ2-7, with 8 bases lining up with TRBD1. The J segment lost 3 bases and the V segment lost 6 bases, leaving 10 bases of the junction unmatched. The CDR3 length is 15 residues. Germline lookup yields CDR1 MNHEY and CDR2 SVGAGI.

This rearrangement joins TRBV3-1 (or the pseudogene TRBV3-2) to TRBJ2-3; 9 bases align to TRBD2. This CDR3 has 15 amino acids. After removal of 4 bases from V and 4 bases from J, the junction contained 6 bases not matched to a gene. Germline loops: CDR1 LGHDT, CDR2 YNNKEL (reference sequence). The CDR3, as DNA: TGTGCCAGCAGCCTCGCTCTAGCGGGGCCAGATACGCAGTATTTT. It encodes CASSLALAGPDTQYF.

The chain links TRBV20-1 to TRBJ2-5; TRBD1 might be the D (5 bases). CDR1 and CDR2 from the germline V gene are DFQATT and SNEGSKA (reference sequence). The CDR3 runs to 10 residues. This CDR3 is CASLGATQYF. CDR3 nucleotides: TGCGCCAGTTTAGGGGCTACCCAGTACTTC.